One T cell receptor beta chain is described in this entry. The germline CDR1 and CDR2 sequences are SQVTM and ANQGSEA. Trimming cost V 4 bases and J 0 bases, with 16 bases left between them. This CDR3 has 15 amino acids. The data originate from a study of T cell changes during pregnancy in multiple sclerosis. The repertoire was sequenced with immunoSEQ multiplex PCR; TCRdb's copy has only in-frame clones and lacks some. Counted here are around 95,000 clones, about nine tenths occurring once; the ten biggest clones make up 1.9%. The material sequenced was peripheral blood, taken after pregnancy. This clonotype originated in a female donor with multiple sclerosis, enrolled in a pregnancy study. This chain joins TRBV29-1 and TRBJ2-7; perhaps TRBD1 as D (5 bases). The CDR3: CSVVDDRLSSYEQYF. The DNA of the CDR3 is TGCAGCGTTGTAGACGACAGACTTAGCTCCTACGAGCAGTACTTC.